Each of the 19 T cell receptor beta chains below was sequenced from the same sample in a study of T cell repertoires in ileal Crohn's disease. TCRdb's table, derived via immunoSEQ multiplex PCR, lists solely in-frame clones and lacks some. The table records some 28,000 clones, 81% of them present only once. What was sequenced was ileal tissue. The receptors derive from an adult with Crohn's disease.

As to this clone: The same CDR3 is also encoded by other DNA sequences in this sample. The chain is built from TRBV7-2 and TRBJ2-7, with a possible D match to TRBD1 (6 bases). Germline V gene data show CDR1 as SGHTA and CDR2 as FQGNSA. Trimming shortened V by 5 bases and J by 2 bases, and 10 bases separated the two germline ends. The CDR3 length is 13 residues. The CDR3 sequence: CASSRGQTYEQYF. For the CDR3, the DNA is TGTGCCAGCAGCCGAGGACAGACCTACGAGCAGTACTTC.

The chain employs TRBV9 and TRBJ2-3, with a possible D match to TRBD2 (5 bases). The V and J ends lost 2 bases and 5 bases respectively, with 9 bases between them. Germline CDR1 is SGDLS and CDR2 is YYNGEE. The CDR3 is 13 amino acids. The CDR3 region has the DNA TGTGCCAGCAGCGTCCTAGGAGGAGATACGCAGTATTTT. Its translation: CASSVLGGDTQYF. Complete variable domain (other parts from reference TRBV9 and TRBJ2-3): DSGVTQTPKHLITATGQRVTLRCSPRSGDLSVYWYQQSLDQGLQFLIQYYNGEERAKGNILERFSAQQFPDLHSELNLSSLELGDSALYFCASSVLGGDTQYFGPGTRLTVL.

Points on this clone: Other DNA sequences of this sample code for an identical CDR3. The gene calls are TRBV18 and TRBJ2-5; 11 nucleotides match TRBD1. V lost 6 bases to trimming and J lost 4 bases; unmatched junction nucleotides: 4. The CDR3 spans 14 residues. Per germline, CDR1 KGHSH and CDR2 LQKENI. CDR3 bases: TGTGCCAGCTCCCCGGGACAGGGGGGAGAGACCCAGTACTTC. It yields the protein CASSPGQGGETQYF.

This chain links TRBV19 with TRBJ1-2, with D hard to call. Germline V CDR1 and CDR2: LNHDA, SQIVND (reference sequence). V lost 4 bases to trimming and J lost 4 bases, with 4 bases between them. The length of the CDR3 is 11 residues. The CDR3 DNA reads TGTGCCAGTAGTACCCTCTATGGCTACACCTTC. It yields the protein CASSTLYGYTF.

This CDR3 is CASSPNAGQINQETQYF. As DNA, the CDR3 is TGTGCCAGCTCACCAAACGCCGGACAGATTAATCAAGAGACCCAGTACTTC. The genes are TRBV18 and TRBJ2-5; D is possibly TRBD1 (6 bases). CDR1 is KGHSH and CDR2 is LQKENI in the germline V gene. This CDR3 has 17 residues. Trimming removed 2 bases at V and 2 bases at J, with 18 bases between.

This clone was seen a single time. Germline is not matched at one junction end, which may reflect a read error. This chain joins TRBV6-6 and TRBJ1-1; 9 bases are a match to TRBD1. CDR3 length: 16 residues. Germline V gives CDR1 MNHNY, CDR2 SVGAGI (reference sequence). The chain's CDR3 is CACSHRDRVPHTEAFF. For the CDR3, the DNA is TGTGCCTGCAGTCACCGGGACAGGGTCCCCCACACTGAAGCTTTCTTT.

This chain connects TRBV7-8 to TRBJ1-6; D possibly corresponds to TRBD1 (6 bases). Germline CDR1 is SGHVS and CDR2 is FQNEAQ. This CDR3 has 13 residues. Trimming pared 8 bases from V and 6 bases from J, leaving 11 bases between. DNA of the CDR3: TGTGCCAGCGGGGGCGGCCTTAATTCACCCCTCCACTTT. It is translated as CASGGGLNSPLHF.

The chain combines TRBV19 with TRBJ1-2; 7 positions match TRBD1. The CDR3 is made up of 14 amino acids. The germline gives CDR1 LNHDA, CDR2 SQIVND (reference sequence). V was pared by 1 base and J by 5 bases, with 4 bases of the junction left unmatched. The CDR3 sequence: CASSIAGGLYGYTF. CDR3 sequence (DNA): TGTGCCAGTAGTATAGCAGGGGGGCTATATGGCTACACCTTC.

In DNA form, the CDR3 reads TGTGCCAGCAGCTTAGTGGCTATTGGGGCTAGCGGGGGGGCAGGGGCGCAGTATTTT. It translates to CASSLVAIGASGGAGAQYF. J is TRBJ2-3 and V is TRBV7-2; 12 bases are a match to TRBD2. The germline V gene encodes CDR1 SGHTA and CDR2 FQGNSA. The CDR3 runs to 19 residues. The V gene end was trimmed by 1 base and the J gene end by 10 bases; junction bases not matched to a gene: 18.

The chain combines TRBV5-1 with TRBJ1-1; D possibly corresponds to TRBD1 (5 bases). The V end was cut by 6 bases, the J end by 10 bases, with 19 bases between. The CDR3 loop spans 13 amino acids. The germline V gene has CDR1 SGHRS and CDR2 YFSETQ. This CDR3 is CASTPVGRSRAFF. Written as DNA, the CDR3 is TGCGCCAGCACTCCCGTGGGGCGTTCGCGAGCTTTCTTT.

The chain employs TRBV5-1 and TRBJ1-1; the match to TRBD1 covers 11 bases. V shed 5 bases and J 5 bases; nucleotides not matched to a gene: 8. The germline V gene has CDR1 SGHRS and CDR2 YFSETQ. The CDR3 extends over 15 amino acids. The DNA of the CDR3 is TGCGCCAGCAGTGCCCGGACAGGGGGCGGGACTGAAGCTTTCTTT. Its translation is CASSARTGGGTEAFF.

The chain is built from TRBV20-1 and TRBJ1-1; D possibly corresponds to TRBD1 (6 bases). V lost 5 bases and J 6 bases, leaving 10 bases between the germline ends. The CDR3 has 11 amino acids. The V gene's germline CDR1 is DFQATT and CDR2 SNEGSKA (reference sequence). In DNA form, the CDR3 reads TGCAGTGCTTACAGGGCAGCTGAAGCTTTCTTT. As protein: CSAYRAAEAFF.

The genes are TRBV6-5 and TRBJ2-7; D possibly corresponds to TRBD1 (5 bases). This CDR3 has 14 residues. With 6 bases removed from V and 3 bases from J, the gap between germline ends came to 15 bases. CDR1 is MNHEY and CDR2 is SVGAGI in the germline V gene. As DNA, the CDR3 is TGTGCCAGCAGGACGGGTCAGACAGTCTACGAGCAGTACTTC. Its protein is CASRTGQTVYEQYF.

This chain connects TRBV7-2 to TRBJ2-7; 9 bases agree with TRBD1. The CDR3 contains 15 residues. V shed 4 bases, J shed 1 base, and the junction held 5 bases outside the gene matches. Germline-derived CDR1 and CDR2 are SGHTA and FQGNSA. The CDR3 bases are TGTGCCAGCAGCTCAGAGACAGGGGGGTCCTACGAGCAGTACTTC. Its translation is CASSSETGGSYEQYF. The whole variable domain, filled in from reference TRBV7-2 and TRBJ2-7, reads GAGVSQSPSNKVTEKGKDVELRCDPISGHTALYWYRQSLGQGLEFLIYFQGNSAPDKSGLPSDRFSAERTGGSVSTLTIQRTQQEDSAVYLCASSSETGGSYEQYFGPGTRLTVT.

V is TRBV4-3 and J is TRBJ1-1; 7 bases match TRBD1. There are 15 residues in the CDR3. V gave up 0 bases and J gave up 5 bases; unmatched junction bases: 6. Per germline, CDR1 LGHNA and CDR2 YSLEER. DNA for the CDR3: TGCGCCAGCAGCCAAGATATACAGGGGAGGACTGAAGCTTTCTTT. Protein: CASSQDIQGRTEAFF.

The rearrangement uses TRBV7-9 and TRBJ2-7; 9 nucleotides agree with TRBD1. CDR3 length: 15 amino acids. The germline gives CDR1 SEHNR, CDR2 FQNEAQ (reference sequence). V was pared by 1 base and J by 5 bases, with 6 bases of the junction left unmatched. CDR3: CASSLGQGVLDEQYF. Here the CDR3 DNA reads TGTGCCAGCAGCTTAGGACAGGGGGTCTTGGACGAGCAGTACTTC.

The chain has TRBV28 and TRBJ1-2, with 8 bases matching TRBD1. Germline assignment: CDR1 MDHEN and CDR2 SYDVKM. This CDR3 spans 16 amino acids. After removal of 8 bases from V and 3 bases from J, the junction contained 14 bases not matched to a gene. Here the CDR3 reads CASSPSSGQGYYGYTF. The CDR3 nucleotides read TGTGCCAGCTCACCGAGCAGTGGACAGGGCTACTATGGCTACACCTTC.

This clone was found once. The chain joins TRBV7-6 to TRBJ2-7; 7 bases fit TRBD1. The trim removed 3 bases at V and 0 bases at J, leaving 5 bases unmatched. Germline CDR1 is SGHVS and CDR2 is FNYEAQ. The CDR3 runs 15 residues. Here the CDR3 reads CASSFSTGISYEQYF. The CDR3 nucleotides read TGTGCCAGCAGCTTCTCGACAGGGATCTCCTACGAGCAGTACTTC.

The chain carries TRBV4-3 and TRBJ1-1; 9 bases fit TRBD1. The length of the CDR3 is 15 residues. The V segment lost 3 bases and the J segment 5 bases; nucleotides outside the gene matches: 7. The germline gives CDR1 LGHNA, CDR2 YSLEER. CDR3 region: CASSHTGGLSTEAFF. The DNA for the CDR3 is TGCGCCAGCAGCCATACAGGGGGCTTGAGTACTGAAGCTTTCTTT.